The sample holds many counts of the clone carrying this TCR beta chain. Its antigen is not known. Trimming shortened V by 2 bases and J by 2 bases, and 15 bases separated the two germline ends. Germline V gives CDR1 DFQATT, CDR2 SNEGSKA (reference sequence). The CDR3 extends over 15 amino acids. This entry comes from a study of T-cell reconstitution after alpha-beta-depleted transplantation in children. Unique molecular identifiers were incorporated when the TCRbeta library was constructed. A single record per CDR3 protein comes from TCRdb applying MiXCR to the PCR reads. The data hold approximately 500,000 distinct CDR3 sequences, with about 11% observed a single time. Study results and caveats: One year post-transplant, T-cell counts and diversity were largely derived from T cells produced anew. Several patients had high TCRbeta diversity at day 60; it came from surviving recipient T cells and thymic progenitors.

The sample in question was PBMCs, obtained before TCRalphabeta/CD19-depleted stem cell transplant. This TCR derives from a child aged 2-15 years with inherited bone marrow failure, due to receive a stem cell transplant. The chain links TRBV20-1 to TRBJ2-5; tentative D call: TRBD2 (6 bases). The CDR3 is CSARPPGTPQETQYF. The CDR3 DNA reads TGCAGTGCTAGACCGCCCGGGACTCCTCAAGAGACCCAGTACTTC.